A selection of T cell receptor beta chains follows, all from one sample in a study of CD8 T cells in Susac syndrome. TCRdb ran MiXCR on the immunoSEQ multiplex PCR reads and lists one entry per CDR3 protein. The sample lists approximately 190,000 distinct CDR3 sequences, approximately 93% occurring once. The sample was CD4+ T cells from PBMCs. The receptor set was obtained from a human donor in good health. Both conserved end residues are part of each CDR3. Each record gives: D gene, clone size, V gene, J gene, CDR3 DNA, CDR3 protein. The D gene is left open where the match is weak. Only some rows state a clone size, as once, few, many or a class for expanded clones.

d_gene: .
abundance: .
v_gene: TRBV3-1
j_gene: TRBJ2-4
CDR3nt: TGTGCCAGCAGCCAAGATAGGCGACAGACCATAGCCAAAAACATTCAGTACTTC
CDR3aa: CASSQDRRQTIAKNIQYF

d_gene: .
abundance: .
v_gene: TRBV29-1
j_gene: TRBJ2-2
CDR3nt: TGCAGCGTTGAAGTTCCGCCAGCGAACACCGGGGAGCTGTTTTTT
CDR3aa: CSVEVPPANTGELFF

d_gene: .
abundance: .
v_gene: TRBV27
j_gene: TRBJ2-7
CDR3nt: TGTGCCAGCAGTGGGCAGGGGAACACCTACGAGCAGTACTTC
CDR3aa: CASSGQGNTYEQYF

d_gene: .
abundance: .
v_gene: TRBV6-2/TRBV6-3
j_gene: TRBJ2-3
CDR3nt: TGTGCCAGCACTGGGGTCCCCACAGATACGCAGTATTTT
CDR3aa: CASTGVPTDTQYF

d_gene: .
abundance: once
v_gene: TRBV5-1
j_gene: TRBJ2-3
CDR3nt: TGCGCCAGCAGCTTGGGCCAGACTATCCTTTCGCAGTATTTT
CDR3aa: CASSLGQTILSQYF

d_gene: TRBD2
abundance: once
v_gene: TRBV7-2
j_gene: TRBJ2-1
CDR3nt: TGTGCCGGCATGGGTAGCGGGGTTGATGAGCAGTTCTTC
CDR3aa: CAGMGSGVDEQFF

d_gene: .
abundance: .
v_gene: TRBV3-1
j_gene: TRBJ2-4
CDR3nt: TGTGCCAGCAGCCAATCCCGGAGAGGAAAAAACATTCAGTACTTC
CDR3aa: CASSQSRRGKNIQYF

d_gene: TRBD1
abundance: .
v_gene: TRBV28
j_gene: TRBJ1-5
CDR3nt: TGTGCCAGCACCCTCCCGGGACAGTATCAGCCCCAGCATTTT
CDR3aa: CASTLPGQYQPQHF

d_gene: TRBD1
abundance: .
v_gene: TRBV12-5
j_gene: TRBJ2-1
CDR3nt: TGTGCTAGTGGTCCCGGGACAGGGGTCGATGAGCAGTTCTTC
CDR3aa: CASGPGTGVDEQFF

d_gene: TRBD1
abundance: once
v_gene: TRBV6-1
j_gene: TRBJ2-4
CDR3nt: TGTGCCAGCAGCCCCGCGTGGAACAGGGGGCAGAAAAACATTCAGTACTTC
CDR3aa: CASSPAWNRGQKNIQYF

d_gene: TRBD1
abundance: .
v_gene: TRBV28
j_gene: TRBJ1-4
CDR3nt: TGTGCCAGCACCCTCAGGGGGGAAAAACTGTTTTTT
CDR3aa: CASTLRGEKLFF

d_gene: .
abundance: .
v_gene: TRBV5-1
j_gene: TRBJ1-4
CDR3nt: TGCGCCAGCAGCCGGGCAAATAATGAAAAACTGTTTTTT
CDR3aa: CASSRANNEKLFF

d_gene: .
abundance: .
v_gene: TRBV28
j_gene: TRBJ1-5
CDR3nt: TGTGCCAGCAGTTTATTAGCGGGTCATCAGCCCCAGCATTTT
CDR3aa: CASSLLAGHQPQHF

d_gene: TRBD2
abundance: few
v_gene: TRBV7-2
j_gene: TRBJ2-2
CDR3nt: TGTGCCAGCAGCTTACGGGGGGCGAACACCGGGGAGCTGTTTTTT
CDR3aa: CASSLRGANTGELFF

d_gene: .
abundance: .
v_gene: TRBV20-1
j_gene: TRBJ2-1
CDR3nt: TGCAGTGCTGAACCGGGACTGGCGGATGAGCAGTTCTTC
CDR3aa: CSAEPGLADEQFF

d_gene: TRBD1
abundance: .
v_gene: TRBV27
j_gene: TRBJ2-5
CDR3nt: TGTGCCAGCAGTCCCGGTACAGGGGGCGTGGAGACCCAGTACTTC
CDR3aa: CASSPGTGGVETQYF

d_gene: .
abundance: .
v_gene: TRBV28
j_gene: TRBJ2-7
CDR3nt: TGTGCCCTCTCCCGAGGCGCTGATTACGAGCAGTACTTC
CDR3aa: CALSRGADYEQYF

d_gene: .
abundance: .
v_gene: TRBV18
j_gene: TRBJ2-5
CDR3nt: TGTGCCAGCTCACCACTACCTCAGATCGAGACCCAGTACTTC
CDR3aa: CASSPLPQIETQYF

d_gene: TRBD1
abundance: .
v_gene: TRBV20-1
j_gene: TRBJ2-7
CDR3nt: TGCAGTGTCAGGGGGACAACCTACTTAAAGCAGTACTTC
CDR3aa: CSVRGTTYLKQYF

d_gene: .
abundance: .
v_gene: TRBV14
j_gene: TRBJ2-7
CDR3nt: TGTGCCAGCAGCCAGAGCTTGAGCTCCTACGAGCAGTACTTC
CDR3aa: CASSQSLSSYEQYF

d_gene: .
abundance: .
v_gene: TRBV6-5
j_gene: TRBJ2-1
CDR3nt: TGTGCCAGCAGTTACAAGCAGGGTTACAATGAGCAGTTCTTC
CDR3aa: CASSYKQGYNEQFF

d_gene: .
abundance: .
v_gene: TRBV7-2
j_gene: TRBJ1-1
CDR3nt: TGTGCCAGCAGCTTATGGGTGGGAACTGAAGCTTTCTTT
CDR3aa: CASSLWVGTEAFF

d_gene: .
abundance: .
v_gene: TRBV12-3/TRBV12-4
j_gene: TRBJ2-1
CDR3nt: TGTGCCAGCAGAGCGGGACCGCGGAGGGGGTGGGCCAATGAGCAGTTCTTC
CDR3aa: CASRAGPRRGWANEQFF

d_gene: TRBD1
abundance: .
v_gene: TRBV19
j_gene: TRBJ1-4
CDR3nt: TGTGCCAGTACCGCCGGAGGACAGGGGGAAGAAAAACTGTTTTTT
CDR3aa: CASTAGGQGEEKLFF

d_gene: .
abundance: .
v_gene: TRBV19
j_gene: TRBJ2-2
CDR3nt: TGTGCCAGTAGTATTGGGGTGGGCACCGGGGAGCTGTTTTTT
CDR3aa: CASSIGVGTGELFF

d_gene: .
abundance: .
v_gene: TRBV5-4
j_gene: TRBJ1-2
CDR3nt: TGTGCCAGCAGCTTGTTGGCAGGGGACTATGGCTACACCTTC
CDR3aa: CASSLLAGDYGYTF

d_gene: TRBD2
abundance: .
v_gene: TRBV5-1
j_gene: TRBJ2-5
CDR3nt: TGCGCCAGCAGCTTGGGACAGCGGGGGCACGGAGAGACCCAGTACTTC
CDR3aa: CASSLGQRGHGETQYF

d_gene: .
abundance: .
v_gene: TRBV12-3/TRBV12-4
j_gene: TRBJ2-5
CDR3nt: TGTGCCAGCAGTCTTGTGACAGGCACCCAGTACTTC
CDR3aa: CASSLVTGTQYF

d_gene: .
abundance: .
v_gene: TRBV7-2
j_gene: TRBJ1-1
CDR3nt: TGTGCCAGCAGCCCCAACCGGGGGGGCACTGAAGCTTTCTTT
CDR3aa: CASSPNRGGTEAFF

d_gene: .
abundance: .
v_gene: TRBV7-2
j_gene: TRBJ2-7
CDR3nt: TGTGCCAGCAGCTTAAATTCTAAAGGATCCTACGAGCAGTACTTC
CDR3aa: CASSLNSKGSYEQYF

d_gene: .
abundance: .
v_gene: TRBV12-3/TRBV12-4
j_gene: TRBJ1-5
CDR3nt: TGTGCCAGCACACAGGGAGGCAATCAGCCCCAGCATTTT
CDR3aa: CASTQGGNQPQHF

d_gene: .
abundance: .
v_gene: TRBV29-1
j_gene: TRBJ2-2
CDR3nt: .
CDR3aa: CSVNFPRGLRAGELFF

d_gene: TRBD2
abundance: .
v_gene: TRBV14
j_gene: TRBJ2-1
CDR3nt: TGTGCCAGCAGCCAAGCGGGGGGGCATTACAATGAGCAGTTCTTC
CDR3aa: CASSQAGGHYNEQFF

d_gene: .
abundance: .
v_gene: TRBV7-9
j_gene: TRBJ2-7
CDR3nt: TGTGCCAGCAGCACCCGAGGACGCCCCTACGAGCAGTACTTC
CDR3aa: CASSTRGRPYEQYF

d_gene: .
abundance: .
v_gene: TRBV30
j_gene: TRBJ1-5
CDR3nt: TGTGCCTGGAGTACAAAACAGGATCAGCCCCAGCATTTT
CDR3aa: CAWSTKQDQPQHF

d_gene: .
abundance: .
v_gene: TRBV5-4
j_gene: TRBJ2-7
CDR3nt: TGTGCCAGCAGCCCCCGGTCCAGTAGCTCCTACGAGCAGTACTTC
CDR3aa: CASSPRSSSSYEQYF

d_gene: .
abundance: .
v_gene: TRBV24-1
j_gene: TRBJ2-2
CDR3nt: TGTGCCACCAGTGCCTCCTTCACCGGGGAGCTGTTTTTT
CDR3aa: CATSASFTGELFF

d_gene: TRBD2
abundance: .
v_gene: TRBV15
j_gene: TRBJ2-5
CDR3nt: TGTGCCACCAGCAGTCCTAGGACTAGCGGGCGGCAAGAGACCCAGTACTTC
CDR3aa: CATSSPRTSGRQETQYF

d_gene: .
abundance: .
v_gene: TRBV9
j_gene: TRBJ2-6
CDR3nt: TGTGCCAGCAGCGTCGGCTCTGGGGCCAACGTCCTGACTTTC
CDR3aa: CASSVGSGANVLTF

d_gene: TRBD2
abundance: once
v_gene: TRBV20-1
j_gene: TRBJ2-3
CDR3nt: TGCAGTGCTAACTTAGCGGGGAACACAGATACGCAGTATTTT
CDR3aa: CSANLAGNTDTQYF

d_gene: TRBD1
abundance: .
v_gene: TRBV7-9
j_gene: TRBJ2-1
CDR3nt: TGTGCCAGCAGTTTCCGCGTCGGGACAGACAATGAGCAGTTCTTC
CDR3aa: CASSFRVGTDNEQFF

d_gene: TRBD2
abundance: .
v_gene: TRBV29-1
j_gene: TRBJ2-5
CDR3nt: TGCAGCTCAGGACTAGCTATGAGAGAGACCCAGTACTTC
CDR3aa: CSSGLAMRETQYF

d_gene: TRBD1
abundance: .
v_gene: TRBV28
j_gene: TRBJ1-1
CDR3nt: TGTGCCAGCAGACTAGGGGGCCCTGAAGCTTTCTTT
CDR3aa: CASRLGGPEAFF

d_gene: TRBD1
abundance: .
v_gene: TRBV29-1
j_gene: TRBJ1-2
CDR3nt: TGCAGCGTTGAGACAGGGTTCTATGGCTACACCTTC
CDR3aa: CSVETGFYGYTF

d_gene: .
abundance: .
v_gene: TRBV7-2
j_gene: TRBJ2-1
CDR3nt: TGTGCCAGCAGCTTATATCACAGCCAGTTCTTC
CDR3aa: CASSLYHSQFF

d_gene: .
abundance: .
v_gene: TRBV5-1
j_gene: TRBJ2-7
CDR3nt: TGCGCCAGCAGCTTGGGGTCAGGGCGGACCTACGAGCAGTACTTC
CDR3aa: CASSLGSGRTYEQYF

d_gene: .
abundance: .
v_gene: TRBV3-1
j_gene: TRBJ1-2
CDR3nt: TGTGCCAGCAGCCCCCTAGCGCAGAAGGAGGCTGGCTACACCTTC
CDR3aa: CASSPLAQKEAGYTF

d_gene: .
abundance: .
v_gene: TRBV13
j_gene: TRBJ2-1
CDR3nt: TGTGCCAGCAGCTCCCGACGTGGGGGGGCCTCTCTCAATGAGCAGTTCTTC
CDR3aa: CASSSRRGGASLNEQFF

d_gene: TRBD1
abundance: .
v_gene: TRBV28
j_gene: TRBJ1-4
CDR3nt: TGTGCCAGCAGTTCCCCTCCGGGACAGCTGTTTTTT
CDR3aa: CASSSPPGQLFF

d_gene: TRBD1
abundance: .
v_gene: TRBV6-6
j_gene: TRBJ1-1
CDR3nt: TGTGCCAGCAGTTTAACCCCAGGGGGCCTTAACACTGAAGCTTTCTTT
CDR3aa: CASSLTPGGLNTEAFF

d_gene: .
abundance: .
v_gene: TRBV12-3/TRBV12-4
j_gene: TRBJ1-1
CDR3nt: TGTGCCAGCAGTTTTGGCTCTGCTACTGTGAACACTGAAGCTTTCTTT
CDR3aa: CASSFGSATVNTEAFF

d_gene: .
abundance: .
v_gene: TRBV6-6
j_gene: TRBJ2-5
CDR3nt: TGTGCCAGCAGTTACCGGCGGGGGCGAGAGACCCAGTACTTC
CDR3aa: CASSYRRGRETQYF

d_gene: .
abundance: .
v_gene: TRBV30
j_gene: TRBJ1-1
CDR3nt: TGTGCCTGGAGCAGGCGGGGGGCTGAAGCTTTCTTT
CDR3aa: CAWSRRGAEAFF

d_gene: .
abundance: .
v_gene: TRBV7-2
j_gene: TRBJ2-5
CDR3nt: TGTGCCAGCAGCTTAGCTAGCAGGGACCAAGAGACCCAGTACTTC
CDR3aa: CASSLASRDQETQYF

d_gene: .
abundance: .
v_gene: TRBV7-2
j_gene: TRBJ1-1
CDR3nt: TGTGCCAGCAGCTCCGGGACCCGGGCGGCCACTGAAGCTTTCTTT
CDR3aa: CASSSGTRAATEAFF

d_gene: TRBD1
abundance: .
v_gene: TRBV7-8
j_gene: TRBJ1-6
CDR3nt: TGTGCCAGCAGCGGAGGGACAGGGGGCTGGAGCTCCTATAATTCACCCCTCCACTTT
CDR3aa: CASSGGTGGWSSYNSPLHF

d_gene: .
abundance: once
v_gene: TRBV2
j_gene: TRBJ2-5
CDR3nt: TGTGCCAGCAGTGAAGGGGGATTCCAGAGACTGTACTTC
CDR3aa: CASSEGGFQRLYF

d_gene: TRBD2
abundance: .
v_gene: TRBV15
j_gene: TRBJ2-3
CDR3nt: TGTGCCACCAGCTCCCGACTAGCGGGGGCCGGAGATACGCAGTATTTT
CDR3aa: CATSSRLAGAGDTQYF

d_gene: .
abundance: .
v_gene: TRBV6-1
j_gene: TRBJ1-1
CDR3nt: TGTGCCAGCAGTGTAAACCCCGCGGGAAGCCTGAACACTGAAGCTTTCTTT
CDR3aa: CASSVNPAGSLNTEAFF

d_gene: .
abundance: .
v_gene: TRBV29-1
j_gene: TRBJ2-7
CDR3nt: TGCAGCGCCGCACAGGGAGTCCCCATCTACGAGCAGTACTTC
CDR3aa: CSAAQGVPIYEQYF